Sequencing of this T cell receptor beta chain was carried out in a study of spatial heterogeneity in lung cancer. TCRdb analysed the 5' RACE reads with MiXCR anew, one entry per CDR3 protein. The sample yields 20,000 to 25,000 distinct CDR3 sequences, under 6% seen once. This CDR3 is built from 13 residues. Deletions cut 6 bases from V and 13 bases from J, with 20 bases between. The germline CDR1 and CDR2 sequences are SNHLY and FYNNEI. Documented time point: sample taken at primary tumor resection. Tumor, nontumor lung or frozen PBMC supplied whole RNA, sequenced without sorting. This clonotype occurred many times.

The source of this sequence is a male donor with early-stage non-small cell lung cancer. Sequencing used PBMCs, obtained at surgery. The rearrangement uses TRBV2 and TRBJ2-3, with D perhaps matching TRBD2 (5 bases). In nucleotides, the CDR3 is TGTGCCAGCAGGATCCGGCCAGGACTGAGCAAGTATTTT. Residues: CASRIRPGLSKYF.